Following are 10 T cell receptor beta chains from one sample sequenced in a study of CD8+CD57+ T cells in acquired aplastic anemia. TCR beta VDJ and CDR3 were profiled, and genomic DNA was the template. TCRdb reanalysed the reads using MiXCR and keeps one entry per CDR3 protein. The sample shows roughly 250,000 distinct CDR3 sequences, 70% to 85% of them seen only once. Sequencing involved patients with CD8+CD57+ cell expansion previously shown by flow cytometry. The source material was sorted CD4+, CD8+, or CD8+CD57+ T cells (not recorded which) from PBMCs. Source of these receptors: a human donor with aplastic anemia.

About this clonotype itself: At one end, the junction sequence differs from germline, possibly due to a read error. The gene calls are TRBV15 and TRBJ2-5; D assignment may be TRBD1 or TRBD2 (5 bases each). The CDR3 runs to 14 residues. CDR1 and CDR2 (germline): LNHNV, YYDKDF (reference sequence). The CDR3 nucleotides are TGTGCCACCAGCAGAGTGTCCAGGGACGAGCACCAGCACTTC. Protein product: CATSRVSRDEHQHF.

The V gene is TRBV7-9, the J gene TRBJ1-1; D not certain. The CDR3 has 15 residues. Trimming left V 0 bases short and J 14 bases short, with 22 bases between. The germline V gene encodes CDR1 SEHNR and CDR2 FQNEAQ (reference sequence). CDR3 protein: CASSLASGSGAAQFF. The DNA for the CDR3 is TGTGCCAGCAGCTTAGCTAGCGGGAGCGGAGCTGCGCAGTTCTTT.

CDR3 in DNA: TGTGCCAGCAGCCCCTTAGGTAGCACAGATACGCAAGATTTCTTT. Encoded protein: CASSPLGSTDTQDFF. The rearrangement uses TRBV7-3 and TRBJ1-1, with unresolved D. Germline CDR1 and CDR2: SGHTA and FQGTGA. The CDR3 spans 15 residues. The V gene lost 5 bases and the J gene lost 13 bases, with 26 bases spanning the gap. The variable domain in full, completed from reference TRBV7-3 and TRBJ1-1, reads GAGVSQTPSNKVTEKGKYVELRCDPISGHTALYWYRQSLGQGPEFLIYFQGTGAADDSGLPNDRFFAVRPEGSVSTLKIQRTERGDSAVYLCASSPLGSTDTQDFFGQGTRLTVV.

This clonotype has only one observation. The chain links TRBV9 to TRBJ2-3, with D uncertain. Germline values: CDR1 SGDLS, CDR2 YYNGEE. This CDR3 has 14 residues. Trimming removed 0 bases at V and 15 bases at J, with 20 bases between. CDR3 sequence reads: CASSVASDTHTFYF. The CDR3 coding sequence is TGTGCCAGCAGCGTAGCGTCAGATACGCATACTTTTTATTTT.

The CDR3 DNA follows: TGTGCCATCAGTGAGTGGAGTAGCTCCTATAATTCACCCCTCCACTTT. It translates to CAISEWSSSYNSPLHF. The J gene is TRBJ1-6, the V gene TRBV10-3; D is unclear. The germline V gene has CDR1 ENHRY and CDR2 SYGVKD. This CDR3 region has 16 residues. V lost 1 base and J lost 0, with 7 bases in between.

As regards this clonotype: Since the CDR3 does not end with the conserved phenylalanine or tryptophan, this likely comes from a read error. The DNA is left out, because the CDR3 cannot be placed on it with certainty; the CDR3 is given as TCRdb lists it. The chain carries TRBV7-8 and TRBJ2-1; the table's D call, TRBD2, was not checked against the DNA. Per germline, CDR1 SGHVS and CDR2 FQNEAQ. The CDR3 numbers 13 amino acids, ends counted. The chain's CDR3 is CASSFGGVPDTFY.

This clonotype was detected many times. The V and J genes are TRBV24-1 and TRBJ2-6, with D maybe TRBD1 (6 bases). The CDR3 sequence is 17 residues long. Germline V CDR1 and CDR2: KGHDR, SFDVKD. V was cut by 7 bases and J by 0 bases, with 15 bases left in between. The CDR3 is CATSAGTTSSGANVLTF. The DNA for the CDR3 is TGTGCCACCAGCGCCGGGACAACGAGCTCTGGGGCCAACGTCCTGACTTTC.

The chain combines TRBV9 with TRBJ2-7; D uncertain. V was pared by 0 bases and J by 7 bases, with 23 bases between. The germline V gene encodes CDR1 SGDLS and CDR2 YYNGEE. The CDR3 has 17 amino acids. The DNA for the CDR3 is TGTGCCAGCAGCGTAGGTGGAGACGTCAGCCTCCTCGGGGAGCAGTACTTC. Protein sequence: CASSVGGDVSLLGEQYF.

Comments on this clonotype: One junction end disagrees with the germline gene, perhaps due to a read error. The chain combines TRBV7-8 with TRBJ2-5; 10 positions agree with TRBD2. From germline, CDR1 is SGHVS and CDR2 FQNEAQ. This CDR3 contains 14 residues. The CDR3 DNA reads TGTGCCAGCAGGTTAGCGGGAGGTCACGAGACCCAGTATTTC. The encoded protein is CASRLAGGHETQYF.

The V gene is TRBV7-2, the J gene TRBJ1-5; unclear D gene. V gave up 1 base and J gave up 13 bases, with 20 bases separating them. This CDR3 contains 15 residues. Germline values: CDR1 SGHTA, CDR2 FQGNSA. The DNA of the CDR3 is TGTGCCAGCAGCTTAGGTGCGGGCGTCACTGATCCGCAGCATTTT. Protein: CASSLGAGVTDPQHF.